The source of this T cell receptor beta chain is a study of T-cell memory formation after mild COVID-19. Study-level information: There were largely donor-specific TCR clusters. Notes on the study in general: Researchers found some responding clones in pre-infection memory, a sign that cross-reactive memory joined.

CDR3 length: 12 amino acids. V gave up 5 bases and J gave up 7 bases, with 11 bases separating them. Germline V gene data show CDR1 as SQVTM and CDR2 as ANQGSEA. As concerns this clonotype: Its antigen is not identified.

TCRdb ran MiXCR on the 5' RACE reads and lists one entry per CDR3 protein. This sample has approximately 350,000 distinct CDR3 sequences; 14% occur once, and the top ten carry less than 25%. Sequences were obtained from PBMCs or a T cell subset sorted from them (not recorded which). The J gene is TRBJ2-2, the V gene TRBV29-1, with D possibly TRBD2 on 6 matching bases. The source is a man aged 18-30 years who had mild COVID-19 (a few samples of this study predate the infection). Cell type and time point are not known. CDR3 loop: CSVTPGLGELFF. CDR3 nucleotide sequence: TGCAGCGTTACACCGGGACTCGGGGAGCTGTTTTTT.